This T cell receptor beta chain was documented in a study of T cell clones after liver transplantation. Overall study context: Three of the eight recipients were HCV-positive; the rest had non-autoimmune, non-viral transplant indications.

The data were produced by immunoSEQ multiplex PCR, yet TCRdb's version contains in-frame clones alone and is incomplete. The sample lists 40,000 to 55,000 clones; more than 70% were seen once. This CDR3 region has 16 residues. V was shortened by 6 bases and J by 3 bases, with 18 bases between the two germline ends. Germline V gives CDR1 SGDLS, CDR2 YYNGEE. This clone showed up just once. The clonotype originates from a human patient who received a liver transplant. Some T cells may be supplied by the graft donor. The chain uses TRBV9 and TRBJ2-2, with a tentative D call TRBD2 (5 bases). The sample in question was CD4+ T cells from blood, obtained 24 months after liver transplant. The CDR3 DNA is TGTGCCAGCAAGATTGACCCCACTAGAGACACCGGGGAGCTGTTTTTT. Translation gives CASKIDPTRDTGELFF.